This T cell receptor (beta chain) comes out of a study of shared clonotypes between healthy human individuals. Study-level points and caveats: The sharing of approximately 5.1% of naive CD4 clonotypes was seen across a handful of donors.

Per sorted-subset replicate PCR, input was approximately 180 ng DNA, representing tens of thousands of T cell genomes. This table comes from immunoSEQ multiplex PCR, and its TCRdb copy is limited to in-frame clones, with some not included. The sample lists some 550,000 clones; around 97% were seen once. The V gene lost 5 bases and the J gene lost 3 bases, with 13 bases spanning the gap. Germline CDR1 SGHTA, CDR2 FQGNSA. The CDR3 runs 14 residues. Comment on this clone: The antigen is undetermined.

The V and J genes are TRBV7-2 and TRBJ1-2; the D gene is possibly TRBD1 (5 bases). This receptor was taken from a woman in her thirties in good health. Sample: naive CD4+ T cells sorted from blood. The subset here: CD45RA+ positively selected. CDR3 in amino acids: CASSPQGFDYGYTF. The CDR3 DNA reads TGTGCCAGCAGCCCTCAGGGATTTGACTATGGCTACACCTTC.